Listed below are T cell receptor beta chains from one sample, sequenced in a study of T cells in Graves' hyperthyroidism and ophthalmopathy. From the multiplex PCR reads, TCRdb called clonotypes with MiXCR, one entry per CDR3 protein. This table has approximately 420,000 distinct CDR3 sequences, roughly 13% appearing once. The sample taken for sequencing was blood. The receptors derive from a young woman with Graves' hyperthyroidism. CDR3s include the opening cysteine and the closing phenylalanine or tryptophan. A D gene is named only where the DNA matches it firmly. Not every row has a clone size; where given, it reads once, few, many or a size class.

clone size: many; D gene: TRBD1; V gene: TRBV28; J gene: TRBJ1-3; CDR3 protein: CASSGGTGTSGNTIYF; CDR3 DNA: TGTGCCAGCAGTGGGGGGACAGGAACCTCTGGAAACACCATATATTTT
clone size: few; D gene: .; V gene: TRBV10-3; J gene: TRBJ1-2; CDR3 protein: CAISGQNYGYTF; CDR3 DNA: TGTGCGATCAGTGGGCAGAACTATGGCTACACCTTC
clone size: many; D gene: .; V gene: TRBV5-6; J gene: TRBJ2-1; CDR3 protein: CASSPISRGSNEQFF; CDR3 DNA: TGTGCCAGCAGCCCTATCTCCAGGGGTTCCAATGAGCAGTTCTTC
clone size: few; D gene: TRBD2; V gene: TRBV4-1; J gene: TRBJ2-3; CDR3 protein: CASSRKAGGGTDTQYF; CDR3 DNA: TGCGCCAGCAGCCGGAAAGCGGGAGGAGGCACAGATACGCAGTATTTT
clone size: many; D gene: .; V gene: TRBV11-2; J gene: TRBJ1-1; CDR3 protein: CASSSPTGRDWVTEAFF; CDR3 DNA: TGTGCCAGCAGCTCACCTACCGGCAGGGACTGGGTCACTGAAGCTTTCTTT
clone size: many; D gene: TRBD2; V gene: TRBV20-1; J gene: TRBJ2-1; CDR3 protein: CSAMGLAGPLGGEQFF; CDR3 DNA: TGCAGTGCCATGGGACTAGCGGGGCCCTTGGGTGGTGAGCAGTTCTTC
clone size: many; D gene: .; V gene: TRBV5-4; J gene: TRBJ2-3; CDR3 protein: CASTRVLGPDTQYF; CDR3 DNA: TGTGCCAGCACCCGCGTATTGGGGCCAGATACGCAGTATTTT
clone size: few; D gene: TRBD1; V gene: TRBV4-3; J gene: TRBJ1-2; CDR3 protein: CASSQERTGPTF; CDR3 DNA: TGCGCCAGCAGCCAAGAAAGGACAGGGCCCACCTTC
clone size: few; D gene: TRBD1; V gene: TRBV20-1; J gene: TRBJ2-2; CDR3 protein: CSARDRGYTGELFF; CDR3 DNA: TGCAGTGCTAGGGACAGGGGCTACACCGGGGAGCTGTTTTTT
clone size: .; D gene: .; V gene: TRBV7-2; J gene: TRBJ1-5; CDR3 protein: CASSFLFSFNGSNQPQHF; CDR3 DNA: TGTGCCAGCAGCTTTTTATTCTCTTTCAACGGGAGCAATCAGCCCCAGCATTTT
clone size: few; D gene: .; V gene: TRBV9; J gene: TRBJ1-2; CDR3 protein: CASSVAKDGADYGYTF; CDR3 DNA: TGTGCCAGCAGCGTAGCTAAAGACGGAGCGGACTATGGCTACACCTTC
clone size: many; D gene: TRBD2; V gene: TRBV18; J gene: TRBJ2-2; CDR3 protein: CASSPLAGVNTGELFF; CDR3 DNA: TGTGCCAGCTCACCGTTAGCGGGAGTGAACACCGGGGAGCTGTTTTTT
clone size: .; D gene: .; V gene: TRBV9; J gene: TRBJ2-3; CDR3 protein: CASSVDPSPDTQYF; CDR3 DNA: TGTGCCAGCAGCGTAGACCCCTCTCCAGATACGCAGTATTTT
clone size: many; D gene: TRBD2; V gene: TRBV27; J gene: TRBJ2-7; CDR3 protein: CASSSPGGGKSSYEQYF; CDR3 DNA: TGTGCCAGCAGTTCCCCCGGGGGGGGAAAAAGCTCCTACGAGCAGTACTTC
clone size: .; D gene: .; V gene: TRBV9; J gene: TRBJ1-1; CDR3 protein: CASSAEAFF; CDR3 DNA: TGTGCCAGCAGCGCTGAAGCTTTCTTT
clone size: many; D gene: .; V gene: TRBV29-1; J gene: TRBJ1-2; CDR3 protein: CSVVRDTAEAGYTF; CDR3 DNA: TGCAGCGTGGTCCGGGACACCGCAGAGGCTGGCTACACCTTC
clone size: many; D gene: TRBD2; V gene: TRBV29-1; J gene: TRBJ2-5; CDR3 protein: CSVQRGSGRETQYF; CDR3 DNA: TGCAGCGTGCAGCGCGGGAGTGGCCGGGAGACCCAGTACTTC
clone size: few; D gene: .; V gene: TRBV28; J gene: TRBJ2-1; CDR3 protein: CASGPTAPTSDEQFF; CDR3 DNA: TGTGCCAGCGGCCCGACCGCGCCCACCTCCGATGAGCAGTTCTTC